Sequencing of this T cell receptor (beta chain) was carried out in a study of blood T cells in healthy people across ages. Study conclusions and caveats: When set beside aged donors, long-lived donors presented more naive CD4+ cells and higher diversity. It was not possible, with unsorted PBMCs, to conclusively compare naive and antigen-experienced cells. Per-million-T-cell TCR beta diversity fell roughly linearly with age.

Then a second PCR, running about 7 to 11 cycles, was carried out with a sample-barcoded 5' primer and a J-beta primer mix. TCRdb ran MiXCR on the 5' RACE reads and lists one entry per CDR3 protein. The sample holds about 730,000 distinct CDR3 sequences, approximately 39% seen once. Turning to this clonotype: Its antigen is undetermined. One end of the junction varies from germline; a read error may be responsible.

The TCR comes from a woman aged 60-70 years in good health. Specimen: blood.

The CDR3 DNA is TGTGCCAGCAGTCTAGCGGGAAGTGGTACAGATACGCAGTATTTT. Its protein product is CASSLAGSGTDTQYF. The rearrangement uses TRBV12-3 or TRBV12-4 and TRBJ2-3; 9 bases fit TRBD2. This CDR3 contains 15 residues.